The 26 T cell receptor beta chains given below trace back to one sample, sequenced in a study of T cell responses to AZD1222 COVID-19 vaccine. Sequencing was performed with immunoSEQ multiplex PCR; in TCRdb, only in-frame clones are kept and a portion is missing. The sample yields some 150,000 clones, approximately 89% seen once. The input for sequencing was peripheral blood, taken on day 0 of AZD1222 vaccination. These receptors originate from an adult in good health.

The rearrangement joins TRBV20-1 to TRBJ2-6, with D unclear. The germline V gene encodes CDR1 DFQATT and CDR2 SNEGSKA (reference sequence). The V end lost 3 bases, the J end lost 2 bases, and 5 bases lay between the germline ends. The CDR3 runs to 13 residues. As DNA, the CDR3 is TGCAGTGCTAGTTACGCTGGGGCCAACGTCCTGACTTTC. This sequence encodes CSASYAGANVLTF.

V and J are TRBV7-2 and TRBJ2-2, with 13 bases that match TRBD2. The J segment lost 6 bases and the V segment lost 5 bases, leaving 9 bases of the junction unmatched. This CDR3 is built from 17 residues. The germline CDR1 and CDR2 sequences are SGHTA and FQGNSA. CDR3 coding DNA: TGTGCCAGCAGCCCAAGGGGACTAGCGGGAATAGCCGGGGAGCTGTTTTTT. Encoded protein: CASSPRGLAGIAGELFF.

The genes are TRBV4-2 and TRBJ1-2; 7 bases are a match to TRBD1. CDR1 LGHNA and CDR2 YNFKEQ come from the germline V gene. J was trimmed by 10 bases and V by 1 base; bases with no gene match: 3. This CDR3 has 12 residues. The CDR3 nucleotides read TGTGCCAGCAGCCAAGGGCAGGGGGACTACACCTTC. Translation gives CASSQGQGDYTF.

The rearrangement links TRBV3-1 (or the pseudogene TRBV3-2) to TRBJ2-1, with unresolved D. This CDR3 comprises 15 residues. CDR1 LGHDT and CDR2 YNNKEL come from the germline V gene (reference sequence). Trimming left V 1 base short and J 2 bases short, with 9 bases between. This CDR3 reads CASSQGKEPYNEQFF. CDR3 in DNA: TGTGCCAGCAGCCAAGGGAAGGAGCCCTACAATGAGCAGTTCTTC.

This chain links TRBV7-3 with TRBJ1-1; 7 bases are shared with TRBD1. Per germline, CDR1 SGHTA and CDR2 FQGTGA. This CDR3 has 13 residues. The V segment lost 3 bases and the J segment 4 bases; nucleotides outside the gene matches: 2. In DNA form, the CDR3 reads TGTGCCAGCAGCTTGGACAGGACCACTGAAGCTTTCTTT. This encodes CASSLDRTTEAFF.

This clone has more than one count but fewer than ten. The chain carries TRBV4-3 and TRBJ2-2, with D uncertain. Germline CDR1 reads LGHNA; CDR2 reads YSLEER. The V end was cut by 4 bases, the J end by 1 base, with 13 bases between. The CDR3 extends over 16 amino acids. The CDR3 spells CASSLQWGLNTGELFF. CDR3 coding DNA: TGCGCCAGCAGCCTCCAGTGGGGTTTGAACACCGGGGAGCTGTTTTTT.

V and J are TRBV11-2 and TRBJ2-7; tentative D call: TRBD1 (6 bases). CDR1 is SGHAT and CDR2 is FQNNGV in the germline V gene. Trimming took 1 base from V and 3 from J, leaving 13 bases between them. The CDR3 spans 15 residues. CDR3 protein: CASSLAWGRNYEQYF. DNA of the CDR3: TGTGCCAGCAGCTTAGCGTGGGGGCGCAACTACGAGCAGTACTTC.

This clone was counted only a few times. The chain recombines TRBV4-2 with TRBJ2-7; 7 positions match TRBD2. Unmatched junction bases numbered 11, after V lost 0 bases and J lost 3 bases. The CDR3 runs 17 residues. Germline V gene sequence: CDR1 LGHNA, CDR2 YNFKEQ. For the CDR3, the DNA is TGTGCCAGCAGCCAAGATTGGAGGGAGGGCCAAGGCTACGAGCAGTACTTC. Residues: CASSQDWREGQGYEQYF.

The chain recombines TRBV10-2 with TRBJ2-3; 10 positions match TRBD2. The CDR3 runs to 15 residues. V trimming: 0 bases; J trimming: 7 bases; junction bases outside the gene matches: 4. Germline-derived CDR1 and CDR2 are WSHSY and SAAADI. As DNA, the CDR3 is TGCGCCAGCAGTGAGTCGGCACTAGCGGGGTATACGCAGTATTTT. It codes for CASSESALAGYTQYF.

This rearrangement joins TRBV29-1 to TRBJ2-7; D not certain. CDR1 SQVTM and CDR2 ANQGSEA come from the germline V gene. The CDR3 contains 14 residues. With 5 bases removed from V and 0 bases from J, the gap between germline ends came to 14 bases. CDR3 in amino acids: CSVKDPKSSYEQYF. In DNA, the CDR3 is TGCAGCGTTAAGGATCCTAAGAGCTCCTACGAGCAGTACTTC.

This clone was picked up one time. The chain uses TRBV15 and TRBJ2-1; D not resolved. Germline V lookup: CDR1 LNHNV, CDR2 YYDKDF (reference sequence). CDR3 length: 16 residues. V shed 0 bases and J shed 4 bases, with 13 bases lying between them. The CDR3 coding sequence is TGTGCCACCAGCAGAGATCGTGTCGGAATTTACAATGAGCAGTTCTTC. Its translation is CATSRDRVGIYNEQFF.

The chain recombines TRBV7-9 with TRBJ1-6, with a possible D match to TRBD1 (5 bases). The CDR3 is 14 amino acids. Deletions cut 6 bases from V and 10 bases from J, with 16 bases between. Looked up from germline, CDR1 is SEHNR and CDR2 is FQNEAQ (reference sequence). The CDR3 sequence is CASRPQGGGSPLHF. CDR3 nucleotides: TGTGCCAGCAGACCCCAGGGCGGTGGATCACCCCTCCACTTT. Supplemented by reference TRBV7-9 and TRBJ1-6, the full variable domain reads DTGVSQNPRHKITKRGQNVTFRCDPISEHNRLYWYRQTLGQGPEFLTYFQNEAQLEKSRLLSDRFSAERPKGSFSTLEIQRTEQGDSAMYLCASRPQGGGSPLHFGNGTRLTVT.

V gene TRBV4-1 combines with J gene TRBJ2-1, with TRBD2 matching over 7 bases. The trim removed 0 bases at V and 4 bases at J, leaving 3 bases unmatched. This CDR3 spans 15 amino acids. The germline V gene encodes CDR1 MGHRA and CDR2 YSYEKL. The CDR3 DNA follows: TGCGCCAGCAGCCAAGACCGGACTAGTTACAATGAGCAGTTCTTC. Translated: CASSQDRTSYNEQFF.

For the CDR3, the DNA is TGTGCCAGCAGTGACCCCACCAGCGGAGCCAATGAGCAGTTCTTC. This encodes CASSDPTSGANEQFF. The chain has TRBV2 and TRBJ2-1; maybe TRBD2 (5 bases). Germline V gene data show CDR1 as SNHLY and CDR2 as FYNNEI. V dropped 3 bases and J dropped 6 bases, with 15 bases sitting between them. This CDR3 is built from 15 residues.

The chain recombines TRBV18 with TRBJ2-7; D tentatively fits TRBD1 or TRBD2 (6 bases each). Germline-derived CDR1 and CDR2 are KGHSH and LQKENI. The CDR3 spans 15 residues. Trimming took off 3 bases at V and 6 bases at J, with 18 bases between the two ends. CDR3 bases: TGTGCCAGCTCACCGAGGGTCGGACAGCGGGCCGAGCAGTACTTC. It specifies CASSPRVGQRAEQYF.

This clone occurred a few times. This rearrangement joins TRBV6-5 to TRBJ1-1; D remains unclear. The length of the CDR3 is 14 residues. Germline V gene lookup returns CDR1 MNHEY and CDR2 SVGAGI. V was clipped by 7 bases and J by 2 bases, with 14 bases between them. DNA of the CDR3: TGTGCCAGCACTATACAGAGTAGCAACACTGAAGCTTTCTTT. Protein sequence: CASTIQSSNTEAFF.

V gene TRBV15 combines with J gene TRBJ2-3; a possible D gene is TRBD2 (6 bases). The V end was cut by 0 bases, the J end by 4 bases, with 14 bases between. Germline V gene data show CDR1 as LNHNV and CDR2 as YYDKDF (reference sequence). CDR3 length: 16 amino acids. CDR3 region: CATSRDYGSGPDTQYF. The CDR3 DNA reads TGTGCCACCAGCAGAGATTACGGGAGCGGTCCAGATACGCAGTATTTT. Full variable domain (missing parts from reference TRBV15 and TRBJ2-3): DAMVIQNPRYQVTQFGKPVTLSCSQTLNHNVMYWYQQKSSQAPKLLFHYYDKDFNNEADTPDNFQSRRPNTSFCFLDIRSPGLGDTAMYLCATSRDYGSGPDTQYFGPGTRLTVL.

The CDR3 bases are TGTGCCAGCAGCTTAGGTGTGGCAACGCCCCAGCATTTT. This encodes CASSLGVATPQHF. The rearrangement uses TRBV7-2 and TRBJ1-5; D is undetermined. Trimming shortened V by 1 base and J by 9 bases, and 10 bases separated the two germline ends. The CDR3 length is 13 residues. Germline assignment: CDR1 SGHTA and CDR2 FQGNSA.

This clone was detected once. The chain links TRBV15 to TRBJ2-7; 8 nucleotides match TRBD1. Germline CDR1 and CDR2: LNHNV and YYDKDF (reference sequence). The CDR3 runs 15 residues. The V segment lost 1 base and the J segment 2 bases; nucleotides outside the gene matches: 4. The CDR3 loop reads CATSRVRTGTYEQYF. CDR3 DNA: TGTGCCACCAGCAGAGTTCGGACAGGGACCTACGAGCAGTACTTC.

V and J are TRBV5-4 and TRBJ2-7; the match to TRBD1 covers 7 bases. V gave up 4 bases and J gave up 2 bases; unmatched junction bases: 6. There are 14 residues in the CDR3. The V gene's germline CDR1 is SGHNT and CDR2 YYREEE (reference sequence). CDR3 loop: CASSRNRGPYEQYF. The CDR3 DNA is TGTGCCAGCAGCCGCAACAGGGGACCCTACGAGCAGTACTTC.

This clone was recorded a few times. The chain links TRBV19 to TRBJ2-7; 8 bases line up with TRBD1. CDR3 length: 14 residues. With 3 bases clipped from V and 8 bases from J, the junction kept 9 bases outside the gene matches. Germline V lookup: CDR1 LNHDA, CDR2 SQIVND (reference sequence). CDR3 bases: TGTGCCAGTAGTATGGATCGGGACAGGAGGCAGCAGTACTTC. Its translation: CASSMDRDRRQQYF.

The J gene is TRBJ2-7, the V gene TRBV10-2; the D gene could be TRBD1 or TRBD2 (5 bases each). The CDR3 consists of 14 residues. Trimming pared 4 bases from V and 0 bases from J, leaving 10 bases between. CDR1 is WSHSY, CDR2 SAAADI, per germline. CDR3 bases: TGCGCCAGCAGTGGCTCGGGGCTCTCCTACGAGCAGTACTTC. Translation gives CASSGSGLSYEQYF.

The V and J genes are TRBV5-1 and TRBJ1-1; no clear D gene. Trimming removed 4 bases from V and 5 bases from J, with 18 bases in between. CDR1 SGHRS and CDR2 YFSETQ come from the germline V gene. The CDR3 is 15 amino acids. In nucleotides, the CDR3 is TGCGCCAGCAGCCCACGGCCCTTGGCAGGAACTGAAGCTTTCTTT. Amino acid sequence: CASSPRPLAGTEAFF.

The chain couples TRBV7-6 to TRBJ1-4; D is possibly TRBD1 (5 bases). CDR3 length: 16 residues. The V and J ends lost 1 base and 3 bases respectively, with 12 bases between them. Germline CDR1 is SGHVS and CDR2 is FNYEAQ. CDR3 nucleotide sequence: TGTGCCAGCAGCTTAGTCGGGGGGACGGCTAATGAAAAACTGTTTTTT. This codes for CASSLVGGTANEKLFF.

V gene TRBV28 combines with J gene TRBJ1-5, with 7 positions matching TRBD1. Germline-derived CDR1 and CDR2 are MDHEN and SYDVKM. Unmatched junction bases numbered 6, after V lost 7 bases and J lost 3 bases. The CDR3 has 14 amino acids. In nucleotides, the CDR3 is TGTGCCAGCAAGGGGGCGATACCCAATCAGCCCCAGCATTTT. Amino acids: CASKGAIPNQPQHF. The variable domain in full, completed from reference TRBV28 and TRBJ1-5, reads DVKVTQSSRYLVKRTGEKVFLECVQDMDHENMFWYRQDPGLGLRLIYFSYDVKMKEKGDIPEGYSVSREKKERFSLILESASTNQTSMYLCASKGAIPNQPQHFGDGTRLSIL.

The genes are TRBV2 and TRBJ1-5, with a weak D call TRBD1 (6 bases). Germline V CDR1 and CDR2: SNHLY, FYNNEI. Between the trimmed V and J ends, which lost 6 bases and 4 bases, there was a span of 16 bases. The CDR3 covers 15 residues. CDR3: CASSQTGLPNQPQHF. The CDR3 nucleotides are TGTGCCAGCAGCCAAACAGGGCTACCTAATCAGCCCCAGCATTTT.